This TCR beta chain was documented in a study of OX40 agonist ivuxolimab in advanced cancers. As for the study in general: Patients were dosed with the agonistic anti-OX40 (CD134) antibody ivuxolimab.

Some clones are missing from TCRdb's copy, which holds only in-frame ones; the method was immunoSEQ multiplex PCR. This repertoire shows about 21,000 clones, just under 85% found once; its top ten account for 31%. The CDR3 spans 15 residues. V shed 5 bases, J shed 6 bases, and the junction held 9 bases outside the gene matches. Germline lookup yields CDR1 SGHAT and CDR2 FQNNGV. The chain joins TRBV11-2 to TRBJ1-4; 7 bases align to TRBD1. The origin of this receptor is an adult with an advanced solid tumor such as melanoma, head and neck, liver or kidney cancer. Material: CD4+ or CD8+ T cells sorted from blood, obtained in a trial of the OX40 agonist ivuxolimab. CDR3 DNA: TGTGCCAGCAGCCCGCTGGGGCAGGGGGATGAAAAACTGTTTTTT. Its protein product is CASSPLGQGDEKLFF.